These 3 T cell receptor beta chains were all obtained from the same sample, sequenced in a study of T cell repertoires in cytomegalovirus infection. TCRdb ran MiXCR on the reads and lists one entry per CDR3 protein. The sample includes 450,000 to 550,000 distinct CDR3 sequences, approximately 15% seen only once; the top ten take roughly a quarter. The sample was CD8+ T cells from PBMCs. These receptors all come from a human donor in good health (CMV status not recorded). Some clones in this sample may be carry-over from other donors' samples.

There are many counts of this clonotype. The V call is TRBV7-3, the J call TRBJ1-1; no clear D. There are 18 residues in the CDR3. The germline V and J ends were trimmed by 5 bases and 6 bases, with 28 bases remaining between them. Germline V gene sequence: CDR1 SGHTA, CDR2 FQGTGA. CDR3 amino acids: CASSHIILATIPSAEAFF. Written as DNA, the CDR3 is TGTGCCAGCAGCCACATTATTCTAGCCACTATACCGAGCGCTGAAGCTTTCTTT. Full variable domain (remainder filled in from reference TRBV7-3 and TRBJ1-1): GAGVSQTPSNKVTEKGKYVELRCDPISGHTALYWYRQSLGQGPEFLIYFQGTGAADDSGLPNDRFFAVRPEGSVSTLKIQRTERGDSAVYLCASSHIILATIPSAEAFFGQGTRLTVV.

The chain recombines TRBV7-9 with TRBJ2-1; 9 nucleotides match TRBD1. CDR1 is SEHNR and CDR2 is FQNEAQ in the germline V gene (reference sequence). This CDR3 contains 16 residues. Trimming removed 8 bases from V and 10 bases from J; junction bases left unmatched: 18. In DNA form, the CDR3 reads TGTGCCAGCCTAGACTTGGACAGGGGCCAACTTGGGGAGCAGTTCTTC. Translated, it gives CASLDLDRGQLGEQFF.

This clonotype turned up a few times. The genes are TRBV5-4 and TRBJ1-1; D is possibly TRBD1 (5 bases). The CDR3 contains 15 residues. Looked up from germline, CDR1 is SGHNT and CDR2 is YYREEE (reference sequence). V lost 0 bases, J lost 6 bases, and 15 bases lay in between. CDR3 region: CASSLVLGTHPEAFF. DNA for the CDR3: TGTGCCAGCAGCTTGGTTTTGGGGACCCACCCTGAAGCTTTCTTT.